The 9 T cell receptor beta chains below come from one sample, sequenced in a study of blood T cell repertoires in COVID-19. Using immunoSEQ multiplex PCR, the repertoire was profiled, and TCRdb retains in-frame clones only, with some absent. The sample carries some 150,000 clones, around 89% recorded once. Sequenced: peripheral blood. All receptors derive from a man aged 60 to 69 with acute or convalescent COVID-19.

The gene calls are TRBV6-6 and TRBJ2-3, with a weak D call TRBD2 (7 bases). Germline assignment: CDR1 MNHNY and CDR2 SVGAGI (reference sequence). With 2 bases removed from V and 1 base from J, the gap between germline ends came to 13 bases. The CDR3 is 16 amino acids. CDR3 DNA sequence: TGTGCCAGCAGTTACGGGAGGGGGGAACGCACAGATACGCAGTATTTT. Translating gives CASSYGRGERTDTQYF.

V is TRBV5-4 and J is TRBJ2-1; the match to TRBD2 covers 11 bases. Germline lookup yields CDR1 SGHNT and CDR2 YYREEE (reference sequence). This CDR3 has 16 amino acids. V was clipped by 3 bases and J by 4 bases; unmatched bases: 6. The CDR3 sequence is CASSWATSGVYNEQFF. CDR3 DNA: TGTGCCAGCAGCTGGGCGACTAGCGGGGTATACAATGAGCAGTTCTTC.

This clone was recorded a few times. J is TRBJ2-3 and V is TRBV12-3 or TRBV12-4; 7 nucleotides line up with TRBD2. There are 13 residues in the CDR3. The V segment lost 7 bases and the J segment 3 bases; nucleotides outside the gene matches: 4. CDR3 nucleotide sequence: TGTGCCAGCATTAGGGAGGGGACAGATACGCAGTATTTT. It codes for CASIREGTDTQYF.

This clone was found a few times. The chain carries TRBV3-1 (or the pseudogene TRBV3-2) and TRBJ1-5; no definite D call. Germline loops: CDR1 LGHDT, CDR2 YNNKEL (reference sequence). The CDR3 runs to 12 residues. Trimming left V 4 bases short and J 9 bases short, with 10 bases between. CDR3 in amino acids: CASSRASGPQHF. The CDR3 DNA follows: TGTGCCAGCAGCCGTGCTTCCGGGCCCCAGCATTTT.

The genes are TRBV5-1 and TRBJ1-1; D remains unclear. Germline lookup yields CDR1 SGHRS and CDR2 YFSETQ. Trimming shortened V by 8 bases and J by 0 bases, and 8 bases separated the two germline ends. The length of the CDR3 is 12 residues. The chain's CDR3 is CASGLMNTEAFF. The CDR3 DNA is TGCGCCAGTGGACTTATGAACACTGAAGCTTTCTTT.

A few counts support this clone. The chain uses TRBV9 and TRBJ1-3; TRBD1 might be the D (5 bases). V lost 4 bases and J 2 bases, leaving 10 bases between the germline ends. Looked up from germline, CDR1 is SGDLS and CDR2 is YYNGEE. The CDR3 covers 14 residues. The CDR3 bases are TGTGCCAGCAGCATCGGGGGAGCTGGAAACACCATATATTTT. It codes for CASSIGGAGNTIYF. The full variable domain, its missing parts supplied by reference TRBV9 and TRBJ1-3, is DSGVTQTPKHLITATGQRVTLRCSPRSGDLSVYWYQQSLDQGLQFLIQYYNGEERAKGNILERFSAQQFPDLHSELNLSSLELGDSALYFCASSIGGAGNTIYFGEGSWLTVV.

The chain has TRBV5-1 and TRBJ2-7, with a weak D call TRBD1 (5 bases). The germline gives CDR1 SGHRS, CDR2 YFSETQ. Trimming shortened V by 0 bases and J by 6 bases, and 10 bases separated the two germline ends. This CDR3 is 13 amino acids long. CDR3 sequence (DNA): TGCGCCAGCAGCTTGGGGACATTCGCCGAGCAGTACTTC. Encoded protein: CASSLGTFAEQYF.

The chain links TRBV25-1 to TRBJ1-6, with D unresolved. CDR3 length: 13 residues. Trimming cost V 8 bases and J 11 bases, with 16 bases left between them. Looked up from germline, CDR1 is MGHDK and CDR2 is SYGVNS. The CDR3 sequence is CASPQTAGAPLHF. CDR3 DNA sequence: TGTGCCAGCCCCCAAACGGCCGGGGCACCCCTCCACTTT.

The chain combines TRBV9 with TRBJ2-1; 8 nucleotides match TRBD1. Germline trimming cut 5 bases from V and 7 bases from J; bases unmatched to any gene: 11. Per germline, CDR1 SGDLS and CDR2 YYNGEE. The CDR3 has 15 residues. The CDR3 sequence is CASSHRPDRVNEQFF. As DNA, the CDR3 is TGTGCCAGCAGTCATCGACCGGACAGGGTAAATGAGCAGTTCTTC.